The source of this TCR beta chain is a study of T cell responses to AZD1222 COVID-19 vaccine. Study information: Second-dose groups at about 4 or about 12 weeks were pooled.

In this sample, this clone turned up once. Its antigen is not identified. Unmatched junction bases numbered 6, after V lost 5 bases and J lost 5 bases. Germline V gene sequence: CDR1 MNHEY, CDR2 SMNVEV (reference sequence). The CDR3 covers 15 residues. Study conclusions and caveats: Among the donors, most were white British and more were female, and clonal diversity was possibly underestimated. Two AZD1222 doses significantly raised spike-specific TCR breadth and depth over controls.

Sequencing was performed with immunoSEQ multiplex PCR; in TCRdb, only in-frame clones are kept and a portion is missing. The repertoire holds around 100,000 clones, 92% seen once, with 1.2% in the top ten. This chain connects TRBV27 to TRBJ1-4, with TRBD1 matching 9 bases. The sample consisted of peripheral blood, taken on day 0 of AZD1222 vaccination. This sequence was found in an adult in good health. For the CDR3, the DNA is TGTGCCAGCAGTACTTGGACAGGGGCAAATGAAAAACTGTTTTTT. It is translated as CASSTWTGANEKLFF.